Each of the 27 T cell receptor beta chains below was sequenced from the same sample in a study of blood T cells in healthy people across ages. A J-beta primer mix and a sample-barcoded 5' primer were used in a second PCR of about 7 to 12 cycles. TCRdb passed the 5' RACE reads through MiXCR, listing each CDR3 protein once. In the table there are about 830,000 distinct CDR3 sequences, nearly 60% of which are singletons. Specimen: blood. The receptors originated from a man aged 25-40 years in good health.

The chain recombines TRBV6-6 with TRBJ1-2; D is uncertain. The CDR3 length is 11 residues. The V end lost 6 bases, the J end lost 8 bases, and 10 bases lay between the germline ends. CDR1 is MNHNY and CDR2 is SVGAGI in the germline V gene (reference sequence). The CDR3 protein is CASSPRPGYTF. For the CDR3, the DNA is TGTGCCAGCAGCCCCCGCCCAGGCTACACCTTC.

This clonotype was counted many times. The V gene is TRBV29-1, the J gene TRBJ2-3; D uncertain. Trimming removed 7 bases at V and 3 bases at J, with 11 bases between. Looked up from germline, CDR1 is SQVTM and CDR2 is ANQGSEA. The length of the CDR3 is 12 residues. CDR3 residues: CSGSVGTDTQYF. CDR3 DNA: TGCAGCGGATCTGTGGGGACAGATACGCAGTATTTT.

The chain combines TRBV6-6 with TRBJ2-7, with D uncertain. Germline CDR1 and CDR2: MNHNY and SVGAGI (reference sequence). V lost 3 bases, J lost 3 bases, and 9 bases lay in between. The CDR3 is 13 residues long. This CDR3 reads CASSYFANYEQYF. In nucleotides, the CDR3 is TGTGCCAGCAGTTATTTCGCCAACTACGAGCAGTACTTC.

The rearrangement joins TRBV7-9 to TRBJ2-2; D not resolved. Trimming took off 3 bases at V and 6 bases at J, with 5 bases between the two ends. The CDR3 spans 12 residues. Per the germline V gene, CDR1 is SEHNR and CDR2 is FQNEAQ (reference sequence). The CDR3 coding sequence is TGTGCCAGCAGCTTCATCTCCGGGGAGCTGTTTTTT. Its protein product is CASSFISGELFF. The full variable domain, completed using reference TRBV7-9 and TRBJ2-2, is DTGVSQNPRHKITKRGQNVTFRCDPISEHNRLYWYRQTLGQGPEFLTYFQNEAQLEKSRLLSDRFSAERPKGSFSTLEIQRTEQGDSAMYLCASSFISGELFFGEGSRLTVL.

The rearrangement joins TRBV5-1 to TRBJ2-4; D not certain. The J call is in doubt because the DNA end fits TRBJ2-5 better. This CDR3 is 14 amino acids long. Germline V gene lookup returns CDR1 SGHRS and CDR2 YFSETQ. CDR3 sequence: CASSLNGGLGTQYF. The CDR3 DNA is TGCGCCAGCAGCTTGAATGGTGGCCTTGGGACCCAGTACTTC.

This clonotype was counted a few times. V is TRBV7-9 and J is TRBJ2-5; 15 bases are a match to TRBD2. The CDR3 contains 18 residues. The V gene end was trimmed by 6 bases and the J gene end by 2 bases; junction bases not matched to a gene: 10. Germline assignment: CDR1 SEHNR and CDR2 FQNEAQ (reference sequence). CDR3 in DNA: TGTGCCAGCAGTCCTACCGGGACTAGCGGGGGGCAACAAGAGACCCAGTACTTC. It codes for CASSPTGTSGGQQETQYF.

V is TRBV7-2 and J is TRBJ2-1; D assignment may be TRBD1 or TRBD2 (5 bases each). Germline V gene data show CDR1 as SGHTA and CDR2 as FQGNSA. The CDR3 runs to 14 residues. V was trimmed by 3 bases and J by 2 bases, leaving 8 bases between them. CDR3 loop: CASSFGAPYNEQFF. The CDR3 coding sequence is TGTGCCAGCAGCTTCGGGGCCCCCTACAATGAGCAGTTCTTC.

J is TRBJ2-7 and V is TRBV27; unclear D gene. This CDR3 spans 13 amino acids. From germline, CDR1 is MNHEY and CDR2 SMNVEV (reference sequence). The V end was cut by 6 bases, the J end by 2 bases, with 11 bases between. The CDR3 reads CASSPDAAYEQYF. The CDR3 DNA is TGTGCCAGCAGCCCCGATGCGGCCTACGAGCAGTACTTC.

This clonotype has a handful of counts. The chain joins TRBV29-1 to TRBJ2-1; no definite D call. Germline assignment: CDR1 SQVTM and CDR2 ANQGSEA. The CDR3 has 11 residues. The V end lost 5 bases, the J end lost 5 bases, and 7 bases lay between the germline ends. The CDR3 here is CSVFGHNEQFF. The CDR3 nucleotides read TGCAGCGTTTTTGGACACAATGAGCAGTTCTTC.

Many counts were recorded for this clonotype. V is TRBV9 and J is TRBJ2-7; TRBD2 aligns across 8 bases. The CDR3 covers 15 residues. Germline CDR1 SGDLS, CDR2 YYNGEE. J was trimmed by 3 bases and V by 3 bases; bases with no gene match: 8. The CDR3 DNA reads TGTGCCAGCAGCGGACCGGGACTAGGGGTCTACGAGCAGTACTTC. This translates into CASSGPGLGVYEQYF. Based on the CDR3 plus reference TRBV9 and TRBJ2-7, the full variable domain is DSGVTQTPKHLITATGQRVTLRCSPRSGDLSVYWYQQSLDQGLQFLIQYYNGEERAKGNILERFSAQQFPDLHSELNLSSLELGDSALYFCASSGPGLGVYEQYFGPGTRLTVT.

The V and J genes are TRBV2 and TRBJ2-3; D is unclear. This CDR3 is built from 12 residues. Germline V gene data show CDR1 as SNHLY and CDR2 as FYNNEI. With 5 bases removed from V and 4 bases from J, the gap between germline ends came to 7 bases. For the CDR3, the DNA is TGTGCCAGCAGTCTCCAACCAGATACGCAGTATTTT. As protein: CASSLQPDTQYF.

This chain uses TRBV12-3 or TRBV12-4 with TRBJ2-1, with 7 nucleotides matching TRBD2. The J call may be in error: the DNA end matches TRBJ2-7 better. This CDR3 has 15 amino acids. CDR3 sequence reads: CASIWSGTSYNEQYF. Here the CDR3 DNA reads TGTGCCAGCATTTGGAGCGGGACTTCCTACAATGAGCAGTACTTC.

In its sample, this clonotype was seen a few times. This sequence joins TRBV11-2 and TRBJ2-7, with D perhaps TRBD1 (6 bases). The CDR3 consists of 15 residues. The V and J ends lost 4 bases and 4 bases respectively, with 17 bases between them. From germline, CDR1 is SGHAT and CDR2 FQNNGV. The CDR3 here is CASSSTGTNTYEQYF. In DNA, the CDR3 is TGTGCCAGCAGCTCGACAGGTACCAATACATACGAGCAGTACTTC.

The chain couples TRBV7-8 to TRBJ2-7, with a tentative D call TRBD1 (5 bases). The CDR3 is made up of 15 amino acids. Looked up from germline, CDR1 is SGHVS and CDR2 is FQNEAQ. The V end was cut by 3 bases, the J end by 0 bases, with 12 bases between. CDR3 in amino acids: CASSLETESSYEQYF. The DNA for the CDR3 is TGTGCCAGCAGCTTGGAGACAGAGAGCTCCTACGAGCAGTACTTC. Together with reference TRBV7-8 and TRBJ2-7, the CDR3 gives the full variable domain: GAGVSQSPRYKVAKRGQDVALRCDPISGHVSLFWYQQALGQGPEFLTYFQNEAQLDKSGLPSDRFFAERPEGSVSTLKIQRTQQEDSAVYLCASSLETESSYEQYFGPGTRLTVT.

The table lists this clonotype with a count of one. Germline is not matched at one junction end, which may reflect a read error. The chain links TRBV7-2 to TRBJ2-5; 9 bases align to TRBD2. The J call may be in error: the DNA end matches TRBJ2-7 better. The CDR3 spans 17 residues. Germline loops: CDR1 SGHTA, CDR2 FQGNSA. The CDR3 sequence is CASGLQLGGGLAYEQYF. The DNA of the CDR3 is TGTGCCAGCGGCTTACAATTAGGGGGGGGACTAGCTTACGAGCAGTACTTC.

The rearrangement uses TRBV20-1 and TRBJ2-7, with 7 bases fitting TRBD2. Losses at the gene ends were 6 bases for V and 2 bases for J; bases not matched to a gene: 19. Per germline, CDR1 DFQATT and CDR2 SNEGSKA (reference sequence). CDR3 length equals 17 residues. CDR3 residues: CSAPGRGLSTGPYEQYF. Here the CDR3 DNA reads TGCAGTGCCCCGGGGAGGGGCCTCTCAACGGGCCCCTACGAGCAGTACTTC.

This sequence joins TRBV12-3 or TRBV12-4 and TRBJ1-1; perhaps TRBD1 as D (6 bases). The CDR3 extends over 14 amino acids. V was trimmed by 11 bases and J by 1 base, leaving 17 bases between them. CDR3 nucleotide sequence: TGTGCCTGTTCGAGGGGGGCAGCGAACACTGAAGCTTTCTTT. Its protein product is CACSRGAANTEAFF.

The chain recombines TRBV2 with TRBJ2-7; 10 bases are shared with TRBD2. The CDR3 length is 14 residues. Trimming at V came to 7 bases and at J to 1 base, leaving 4 bases not matched to a gene. Germline-derived CDR1 and CDR2 are SNHLY and FYNNEI. The DNA of the CDR3 is TGTGCCAGCAAACTAGCGGGGACTTCCTACGAGCAGTACTTC. This encodes CASKLAGTSYEQYF.

This sequence joins TRBV6-2 or TRBV6-3 and TRBJ2-1; TRBD1 or TRBD2 may be the D gene (6 bases each). The CDR3 has 16 residues. CDR1 and CDR2 (germline): MNHEY, SVGEGT. V was cut by 7 bases and J by 1 base, with 17 bases left in between. CDR3 protein: CASIPGRGDSYNEQFF. CDR3 DNA sequence: TGTGCCAGCATCCCCGGTAGGGGGGATTCCTACAATGAGCAGTTCTTC.

The genes are TRBV13 and TRBJ2-1; the D call may be TRBD1 or TRBD2 (6 bases each). The J call may not be correct, given that the DNA end is closer to TRBJ2-7. This CDR3 comprises 20 residues. Per germline, CDR1 PRHDT and CDR2 FYEKMQ (reference sequence). DNA of the CDR3: TGTGCCAGCAGCTTTTCCCGGGACATCTTCTCGGGGGAGGATTACAATGAGCAGTACTTC. This gives the protein CASSFSRDIFSGEDYNEQYF.

This clonotype was seen a few times. The chain has TRBV5-1 and TRBJ1-6; D gene uncertain. The CDR3 runs to 13 residues. Germline assignment: CDR1 SGHRS and CDR2 YFSETQ. V gave up 0 bases and J gave up 8 bases, with 6 bases separating them. CDR3 sequence reads: CASSLVVDSPLHF. CDR3 in DNA: TGCGCCAGCAGCTTGGTAGTGGATTCACCCCTCCACTTT.

This clonotype occurred once. The rearrangement joins TRBV20-1 to TRBJ1-1; possible D gene TRBD1, 5 bases. The V end lost 0 bases, the J end lost 4 bases, and 12 bases lay between the germline ends. The CDR3 totals 14 residues. Germline CDR1 reads DFQATT; CDR2 reads SNEGSKA (reference sequence). CDR3 region: CSARDLRQPTEAFF. In DNA, the CDR3 is TGCAGTGCTAGAGATCTTAGACAGCCCACTGAAGCTTTCTTT.

The genes are TRBV6-1 and TRBJ2-7; 7 nucleotides agree with TRBD1. Germline CDR1 is MNHNS and CDR2 is SASEGT. The ends lost 3 bases at V and 2 bases at J; junction bases unmatched: 10. The CDR3 is 16 residues long. The CDR3 DNA sequence: TGTGCCAGCAGTGATCTTGGAGAGGGGGCCCCCTACGAGCAGTACTTC. Its translation: CASSDLGEGAPYEQYF.

This clonotype was observed a few times. V usage is TRBV27 and J usage is TRBJ1-2; possible D gene TRBD1, 6 bases. Germline V gene sequence: CDR1 MNHEY, CDR2 SMNVEV (reference sequence). Trimming removed 5 bases from V and 7 bases from J, with 14 bases in between. CDR3 length: 13 amino acids. In DNA form, the CDR3 reads TGTGCCAGCAGTGCCACAGGGTTTGGTGGCTACACCTTC. Its protein is CASSATGFGGYTF.

The J gene is TRBJ2-1, the V gene TRBV20-1; D gene ambiguous. The DNA end is a closer match to TRBJ2-7, so the J assignment may be wrong. Germline CDR1 and CDR2: DFQATT and SNEGSKA (reference sequence). The CDR3 runs to 15 residues. The DNA of the CDR3 is TGCAGTGCTAGAGATCCGAGAATTTCCTACAATGAGCAGTACTTC. It specifies CSARDPRISYNEQYF.

The chain is built from TRBV7-2 and TRBJ2-3; 7 bases map to TRBD2. CDR3 length equals 14 residues. V shed 3 bases, J shed 4 bases, and the junction held 4 bases outside the gene matches. Germline-derived CDR1 and CDR2 are SGHTA and FQGNSA. The chain's CDR3 is CASSFSRGADTQYF. The CDR3 DNA sequence: TGTGCCAGCAGCTTCTCTCGGGGGGCAGATACGCAGTATTTT.

The V call is TRBV21-1, the J call TRBJ2-3. TRBV21-1 is recorded as a pseudogene. The CDR3 is 16 residues long. This CDR3 reads CASSKGLGFVADTQYF. In DNA, the CDR3 is TGTGCCAGCAGCAAAGGCTTGGGGTTCGTAGCAGATACGCAGTATTTT.